What follows are 9 T cell receptor beta chains derived from one specimen sequenced in a study of Graves' ophthalmopathy and Graves' hyperthyroidism. CDR3 regions of TCR beta were amplified from RNA transcripts. The first-round RT-PCR employed HTBI primers together with the Qiagen OneStep RT-PCR kit. A multiplex PCR was then performed as the second round. TCRdb independently ran MiXCR on the multiplex PCR reads; one entry per CDR3 protein. The profile covers 500,000 to 700,000 distinct CDR3 sequences, with around a fifth appearing a single time and around 7% taken by the ten largest. Input material: peripheral blood. The receptors derive from a woman between 18 and 29 years old with stable Graves' hyperthyroidism. Some clones in this sample may be carry-over from other donors' samples.

This clonotype was counted between two and nine times. The rearrangement joins TRBV3-1 to TRBJ1-1; D is possibly TRBD1 (6 bases). Trimming removed 1 base from V and 4 bases from J, with 10 bases in between. The CDR3 totals 14 residues. The germline CDR1 and CDR2 sequences are LGHDT and YNNKEL (reference sequence). The CDR3 is CASSQAQGATEAFF. The CDR3 bases are TGTGCCAGCAGCCAAGCACAGGGAGCCACTGAAGCTTTCTTT.

The sample holds many counts of this clonotype. The chain employs TRBV2 and TRBJ1-1; 10 bases are a match to TRBD1. V gave up 8 bases and J gave up 4 bases; unmatched junction bases: 7. Germline-derived CDR1 and CDR2 are SNHLY and FYNNEI. The CDR3 length is 14 residues. The CDR3 loop reads CASGDRGGITEAFF. DNA for the CDR3: TGTGCCAGCGGGGACAGGGGTGGGATCACTGAAGCTTTCTTT.

This clonotype was seen at least ten times. CDR3 region: CASSFQTTYYEQYF. CDR3 coding DNA: TGTGCCAGCAGTTTCCAAACCACTTACTACGAGCAGTACTTC. The gene calls are TRBV6-2 or TRBV6-3 and TRBJ2-7; no definite D call. The V gene lost 4 bases and the J gene lost 3 bases, with 13 bases spanning the gap. CDR1 and CDR2 (germline): MNHEY, SVGEGT. The CDR3 loop spans 14 amino acids.

This clonotype was counted many times. Sequence at one end of the junction differs from germline and may be a read error. The chain employs TRBV28 and TRBJ1-6, with D unresolved. This CDR3 region has 14 residues. Germline V gene sequence: CDR1 MDHEN, CDR2 SYDVKM. This chain's CDR3 is CASSLAQNNPPLHF. The CDR3 nucleotides are TGTGCCAGCAGTTTAGCGCAGAATAATCCACCCCTCCACTTT.

This clonotype was recorded many times. The chain employs TRBV7-3 and TRBJ1-1, with a possible D match to TRBD1 (5 bases). With 2 bases removed from V and 3 bases from J, the gap between germline ends came to 10 bases. The CDR3 has 14 amino acids. CDR1 SGHTA and CDR2 FQGTGA come from the germline V gene. CDR3 in amino acids: CASSLRVRDTEAFF. The CDR3 nucleotides are TGTGCCAGCAGCTTACGAGTCAGGGACACTGAAGCTTTCTTT.

Many counts were recorded for this clonotype. This chain links TRBV12-3 or TRBV12-4 with TRBJ1-1, with 11 nucleotides matching TRBD1. Trimming took 8 bases from V and 6 from J; bases not matched to a gene: 11. This CDR3 comprises 15 residues. CDR3 region: CASGDPGTGGPEAFF. CDR3 bases: TGTGCCAGCGGGGATCCCGGGACAGGGGGACCTGAAGCTTTCTTT.

This clonotype was picked up a small number of times. J is TRBJ1-5 and V is TRBV6-1; the D is unclear. V gave up 8 bases and J gave up 7 bases, with 12 bases separating them. Germline CDR1 reads MNHNS; CDR2 reads SASEGT. This CDR3 spans 12 amino acids. CDR3 DNA sequence: TGTGCCAGCTTCGGCCCGGGGCAGCCCCAGCATTTT. As protein: CASFGPGQPQHF.

This clonotype appeared many times. V gene TRBV6-5 combines with J gene TRBJ1-1; D gene ambiguous. The V end lost 6 bases, the J end lost 4 bases, and 12 bases lay between the germline ends. Germline lookup yields CDR1 MNHEY and CDR2 SVGAGI. The CDR3 is made up of 13 amino acids. CDR3 region: CASSPTWGTEAFF. The CDR3 DNA follows: TGTGCCAGCAGCCCAACATGGGGCACTGAAGCTTTCTTT.

The chain recombines TRBV28 with TRBJ2-7; 8 bases map to TRBD2. Germline CDR1 MDHEN, CDR2 SYDVKM. The CDR3 totals 16 residues. The J segment lost 2 bases and the V segment lost 6 bases, leaving 12 bases of the junction unmatched. CDR3 DNA sequence: TGTGCCAGCAGCCCTAAAACTAGCGGCCATACCTACGAGCAGTACTTC. This encodes CASSPKTSGHTYEQYF.